This T cell receptor (beta chain) was recorded in a study of CD8+ T cells in alopecia areata. In regard to this clone: The antigen is not known.

Extracted RNA was reverse transcribed, and the resulting cDNA served as sequencing template. TCRdb's copy holds only in-frame clones and misses some; the assay was immunoSEQ multiplex PCR. The table has 110,000 to 150,000 clones, 62% seen once; the top ten hold roughly a third. Investigators sorted PBMCs to obtain both CD4+ and CD8+ T cells. The CDR3 is made up of 15 amino acids. The germline V gene encodes CDR1 SGDLS and CDR2 YYNGEE. Trimming shortened V by 2 bases and J by 3 bases, and 15 bases separated the two germline ends. Study observations and caveats: Scalp sample sequencing also detects resident alphabeta T cells of normal skin. TCR sharing was clearer in mice than between patients, perhaps partly owing to patient HLA diversity. Lesional scalp exceeded normal scalp in clonality, especially in alopecia totalis/universalis.

The sequencing input was CD8+ T cells sorted from blood. This TCR came from a human donor in good health. The V gene is TRBV9, the J gene TRBJ2-7; D unresolved. CDR3 sequence (DNA): TGTGCCAGCAGCGTGCTGCCAGGAGAGAACTACGAGCAGTACTTC. Translating gives CASSVLPGENYEQYF.